The rows below give T cell receptor beta chains drawn from one sample of a study of OX40 agonist ivuxolimab in advanced cancers. Profiled with immunoSEQ multiplex PCR; TCRdb holds only in-frame clones, not every one. The sample holds more than 40,000 clones, roughly nine tenths seen once. Here the sequenced sample was CD4+ or CD8+ T cells sorted from blood, taken in a trial of the OX40 agonist ivuxolimab. The receptors come from an adult with an advanced solid tumor such as melanoma, head and neck, liver or kidney cancer. Each CDR3 is given with its conserved first and last residue. The order of the fields is clone size, V gene, J gene, D gene, CDR3 protein, CDR3 DNA. The D gene is left open where the match is weak. Only some rows state a clone size, as once, few, many or a class for expanded clones.

.,TRBV5-6,TRBJ1-1,.,CASSQSTTEAFF,TGTGCCAGCTCCCAGAGTACCACTGAAGCTTTCTTT
.,TRBV28,TRBJ1-2,.,CASRPTAISGRGYTF,TGTGCCAGCAGACCAACGGCAATTTCGGGTCGTGGCTACACCTTC
.,TRBV28,TRBJ2-1,TRBD2,CASRPREGDEQFF,TGTGCCAGCAGACCTCGGGAGGGCGATGAGCAGTTCTTC
.,TRBV11-1,TRBJ2-7,TRBD2,CASSPAGGVGEQYF,TGTGCCAGCAGCCCCGCTGGGGGGGTGGGCGAGCAGTACTTC
.,TRBV11-2,TRBJ2-2,.,CASSLGSGDRSRDGELFF,TGTGCCAGCAGCTTAGGTTCGGGGGATCGATCGCGGGACGGGGAGCTGTTTTTT
.,TRBV25-1,TRBJ2-1,TRBD2,CASSEGGVNEQFF,TGTGCCAGCAGTGAGGGAGGGGTCAATGAGCAGTTCTTC
.,TRBV7-9,TRBJ2-3,.,CASSLGADTQYF,TGTGCCAGCAGCTTAGGGGCAGATACGCAGTATTTT
.,TRBV7-2,TRBJ1-6,.,CASNHGGPRSSYNSPLHF,TGTGCCAGCAACCACGGTGGCCCCCGGAGCTCCTATAATTCACCCCTCCACTTT
.,TRBV27,TRBJ2-1,.,CASSFRSDNEQFF,TGTGCCAGCAGTTTCCGGTCGGACAATGAGCAGTTCTTC
.,TRBV6-5,TRBJ2-2,TRBD2,CASSYRRSGSTGELFF,TGTGCCAGCAGTTATAGGAGGAGCGGGAGCACCGGGGAGCTGTTTTTT
.,TRBV30,TRBJ1-2,.,CAWSVVGGGYGYTF,TGTGCCTGGAGTGTAGTTGGGGGGGGCTATGGCTACACCTTC
.,TRBV7-9,TRBJ2-1,.,CASSYSGGRGYNEQFF,TGTGCCAGCAGCTACTCAGGTGGGCGCGGGTACAATGAGCAGTTCTTC
.,TRBV5-4,TRBJ1-2,TRBD1,CASSDERDRIYGYTF,TGTGCCAGCAGCGACGAGCGGGACAGAATTTATGGCTACACCTTC
.,TRBV4-1,TRBJ1-4,TRBD1,CASRTGLNEKLFF,TGCGCCAGCCGGACAGGGCTTAATGAAAAACTGTTTTTT
.,TRBV4-1,TRBJ2-5,.,CASSQGKPRVPEGETQYF,TGCGCCAGCAGCCAAGGAAAGCCCCGGGTTCCGGAGGGAGAGACCCAGTACTTC
.,TRBV7-2,TRBJ2-1,.,CASSRGVPTPYNEQFF,TGTGCCAGCAGCAGGGGAGTCCCCACCCCTTACAATGAGCAGTTCTTC
once,TRBV28,TRBJ1-5,.,CASSLIMFQPQHF,TGTGCCAGCAGTTTAATTATGTTTCAGCCCCAGCATTTT
.,TRBV19,TRBJ1-1,.,CASSIVGWNTEAFF,TGTGCCAGTAGTATAGTTGGGTGGAACACTGAAGCTTTCTTT
.,TRBV4-1,TRBJ1-5,.,CASSQEEHPAQPQHF,TGCGCCAGCAGCCAAGAAGAACACCCGGCACAGCCCCAGCATTTT
.,TRBV5-4,TRBJ1-2,.,CASSSLGWGYTF,TGTGCCAGCAGCTCCCTCGGTTGGGGCTACACCTTC
.,TRBV7-6,TRBJ2-1,TRBD1,CASSLAPGTGGYEQFF,TGTGCCAGCAGCTTAGCCCCCGGGACAGGGGGCTATGAGCAGTTCTTC
.,TRBV9,TRBJ1-3,TRBD1,CASSAPGTGDSNTIYF,TGTGCCAGCAGCGCCCCCGGGACAGGGGATTCTAACACCATATATTTT
.,TRBV5-4,TRBJ2-7,TRBD1,CASSSEDRKRQYF,TGTGCCAGCAGCTCAGAGGACAGGAAGCGGCAGTACTTC